The entry below gives a single T cell receptor beta chain sequence along with its context. Looked up from germline, CDR1 is DFQATT and CDR2 is SNEGSKA (reference sequence). The V gene lost 5 bases and the J gene lost 0 bases, with 5 bases spanning the gap. CDR3 size: 13 residues. The source of the sample is a study of spatial heterogeneity in lung cancer. Study-level background: A consistent excess of beta-chain over alpha-chain sequences was detected.

Each CDR3 protein gets one entry after TCRdb re-called the 5' RACE reads with MiXCR. The table has roughly 91,000 distinct CDR3 sequences, roughly a fifth seen once. The time point: sample taken at primary tumor resection. Material for sequencing was whole RNA from tumor, nontumor lung or frozen PBMC, left unsorted. The approximately 72 donors had untreated early-stage non-small cell lung cancer. The sequence came from a male donor with early-stage non-small cell lung cancer. The V and J genes are TRBV20-1 and TRBJ1-6; D is ambiguous. The material sequenced was PBMCs, taken at surgery. The CDR3 sequence: CSARISYNSPLHF. CDR3 coding DNA: TGCAGTGCTCGGATCTCCTATAATTCACCCCTCCACTTT.